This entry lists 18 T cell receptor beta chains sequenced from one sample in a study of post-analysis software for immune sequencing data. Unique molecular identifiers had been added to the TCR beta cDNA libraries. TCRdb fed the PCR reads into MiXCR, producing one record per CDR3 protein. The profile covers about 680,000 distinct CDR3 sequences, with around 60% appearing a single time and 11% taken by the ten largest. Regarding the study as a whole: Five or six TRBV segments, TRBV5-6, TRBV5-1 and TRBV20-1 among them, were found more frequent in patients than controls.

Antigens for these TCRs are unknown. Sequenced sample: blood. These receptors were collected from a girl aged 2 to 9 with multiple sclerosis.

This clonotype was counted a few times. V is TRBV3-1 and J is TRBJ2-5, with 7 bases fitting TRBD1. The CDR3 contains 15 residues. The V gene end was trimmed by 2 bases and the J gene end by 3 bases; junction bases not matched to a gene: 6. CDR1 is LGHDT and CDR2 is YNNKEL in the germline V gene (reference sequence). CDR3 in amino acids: CASSQKTGSKETQYF. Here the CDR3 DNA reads TGTGCCAGCAGCCAAAAGACAGGGAGTAAAGAGACCCAGTACTTC.

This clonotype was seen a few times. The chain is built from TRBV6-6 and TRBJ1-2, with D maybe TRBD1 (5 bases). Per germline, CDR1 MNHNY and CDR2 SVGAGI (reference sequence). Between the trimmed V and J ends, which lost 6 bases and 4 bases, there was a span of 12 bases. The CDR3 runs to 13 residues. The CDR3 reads CASRNRGFYGYTF. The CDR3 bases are TGTGCCAGCAGAAACCGGGGCTTCTATGGCTACACCTTC.

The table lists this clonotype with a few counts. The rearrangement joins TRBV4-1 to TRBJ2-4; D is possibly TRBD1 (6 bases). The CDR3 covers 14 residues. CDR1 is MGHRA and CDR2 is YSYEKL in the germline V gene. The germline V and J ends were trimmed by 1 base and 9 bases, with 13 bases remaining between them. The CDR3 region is CASSQGGRGGIQYF. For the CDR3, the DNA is TGCGCCAGCAGCCAAGGGGGCCGAGGGGGCATTCAGTACTTC.

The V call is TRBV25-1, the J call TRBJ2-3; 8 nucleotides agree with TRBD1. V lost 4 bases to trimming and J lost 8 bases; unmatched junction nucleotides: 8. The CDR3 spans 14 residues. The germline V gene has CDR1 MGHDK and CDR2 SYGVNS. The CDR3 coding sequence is TGTGCCAGCAGTGGGATCAGGGGGCGAGCTACGCAGTATTTT. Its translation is CASSGIRGRATQYF.

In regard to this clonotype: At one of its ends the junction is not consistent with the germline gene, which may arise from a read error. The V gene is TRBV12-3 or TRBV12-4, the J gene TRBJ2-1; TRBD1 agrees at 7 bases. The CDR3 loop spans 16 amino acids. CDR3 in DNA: TGTGCCATCAGTCCACGGGCTAGAGCACAGGGGAATGAGCAGTTCTTC. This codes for CAISPRARAQGNEQFF.

CDR3 nucleotide sequence: TGCAGTGCTAGAGCCCTCACAGACCGGGACCGCGCTAACTATGGCTACACCTTC. This sequence encodes CSARALTDRDRANYGYTF. The chain joins TRBV20-1 to TRBJ1-2, with D perhaps matching TRBD1 (5 bases). Germline V gives CDR1 DFQATT, CDR2 SNEGSKA (reference sequence). Trimming took 1 base from V and 0 from J, leaving 21 bases between them. This CDR3 comprises 18 residues.

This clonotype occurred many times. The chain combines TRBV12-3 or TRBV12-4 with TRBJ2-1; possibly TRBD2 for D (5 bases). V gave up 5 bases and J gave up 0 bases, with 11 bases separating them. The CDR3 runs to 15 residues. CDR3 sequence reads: CASSISGSSYNEQFF. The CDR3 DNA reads TGTGCCAGCAGTATTTCGGGGAGCTCCTACAATGAGCAGTTCTTC.

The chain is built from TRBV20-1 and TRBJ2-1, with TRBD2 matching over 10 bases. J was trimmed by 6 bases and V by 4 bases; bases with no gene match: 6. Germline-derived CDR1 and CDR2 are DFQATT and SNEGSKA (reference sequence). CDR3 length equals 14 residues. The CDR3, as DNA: TGCAGTGCTACAACTAGCGGGGTTTTCAATGAGCAGTTCTTC. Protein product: CSATTSGVFNEQFF.

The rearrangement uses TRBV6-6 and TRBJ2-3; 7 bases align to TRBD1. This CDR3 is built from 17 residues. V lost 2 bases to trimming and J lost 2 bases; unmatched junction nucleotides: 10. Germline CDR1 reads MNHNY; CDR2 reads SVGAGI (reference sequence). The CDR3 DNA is TGTGCCAGCAGTTACCGGACAAACAGGGGAGTCACAGATACGCAGTATTTT. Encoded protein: CASSYRTNRGVTDTQYF.

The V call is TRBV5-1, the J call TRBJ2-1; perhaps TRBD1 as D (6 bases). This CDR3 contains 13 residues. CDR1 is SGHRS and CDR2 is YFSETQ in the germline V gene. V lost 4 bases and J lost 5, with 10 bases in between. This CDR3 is CASSARTDNEQFF. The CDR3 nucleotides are TGCGCCAGCAGCGCCCGGACAGACAATGAGCAGTTCTTC.

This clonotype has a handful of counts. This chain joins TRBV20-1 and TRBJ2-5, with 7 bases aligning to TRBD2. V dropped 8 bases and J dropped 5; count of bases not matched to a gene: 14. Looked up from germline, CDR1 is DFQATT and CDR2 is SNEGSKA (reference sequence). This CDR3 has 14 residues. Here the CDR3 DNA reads TGCAGTCCTGCCGGGCGGGAGTGGTGGGAGACCCAGTACTTC. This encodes CSPAGREWWETQYF.

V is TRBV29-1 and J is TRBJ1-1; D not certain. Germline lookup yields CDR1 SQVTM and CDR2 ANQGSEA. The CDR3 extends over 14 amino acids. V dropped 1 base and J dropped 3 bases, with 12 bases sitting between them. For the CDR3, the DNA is TGCAGCGTTGAAGGACAAGGGTCGCACACTGAAGCTTTCTTT. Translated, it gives CSVEGQGSHTEAFF. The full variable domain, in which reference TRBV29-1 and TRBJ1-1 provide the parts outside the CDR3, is SAVISQKPSRDICQRGTSLTIQCQVDSQVTMMFWYRQQPGQSLTLIATANQGSEATYESGFVIDKFPISRPNLTFSTLTVSNMSPEDSSIYLCSVEGQGSHTEAFFGQGTRLTVV.

The CDR3 DNA is TGCAGCGTTGAAGAGGAAGCAGAGTTGAACACTGAAGCTTTCTTT. Amino acids: CSVEEEAELNTEAFF. The V gene is TRBV29-1, the J gene TRBJ1-1; D is unclear. CDR1 is SQVTM and CDR2 is ANQGSEA in the germline V gene. This CDR3 comprises 15 residues. The V and J ends lost 0 bases and 0 bases respectively, with 11 bases between them. The whole variable domain, filled in from reference TRBV29-1 and TRBJ1-1, reads SAVISQKPSRDICQRGTSLTIQCQVDSQVTMMFWYRQQPGQSLTLIATANQGSEATYESGFVIDKFPISRPNLTFSTLTVSNMSPEDSSIYLCSVEEEAELNTEAFFGQGTRLTVV.

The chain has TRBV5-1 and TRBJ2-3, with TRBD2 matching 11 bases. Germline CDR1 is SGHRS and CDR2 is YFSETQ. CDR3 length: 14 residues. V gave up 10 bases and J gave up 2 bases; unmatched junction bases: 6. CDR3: CAGRLAGYTDTQYF. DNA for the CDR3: TGCGCCGGGAGACTAGCGGGGTACACAGATACGCAGTATTTT. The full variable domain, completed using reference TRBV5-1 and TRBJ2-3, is KAGVTQTPRYLIKTRGQQVTLSCSPISGHRSVSWYQQTPGQGLQFLFEYFSETQRNKGNFPGRFSGRQFSNSRSEMNVSTLELGDSALYLCAGRLAGYTDTQYFGPGTRLTVL.

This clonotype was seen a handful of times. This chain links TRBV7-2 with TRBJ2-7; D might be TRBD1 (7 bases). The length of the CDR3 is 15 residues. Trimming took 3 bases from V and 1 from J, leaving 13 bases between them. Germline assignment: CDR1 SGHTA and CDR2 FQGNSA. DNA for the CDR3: TGTGCCAGCAGCTTGTCAGGGGGGAAATCCTACGAGCAGTACTTC. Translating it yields CASSLSGGKSYEQYF.

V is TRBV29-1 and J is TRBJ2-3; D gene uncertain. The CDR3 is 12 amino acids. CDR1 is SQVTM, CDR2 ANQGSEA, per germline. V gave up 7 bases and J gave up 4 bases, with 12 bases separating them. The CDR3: CSAPRSADTQYF. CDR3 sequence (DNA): TGCAGCGCTCCGCGGTCTGCAGATACGCAGTATTTT.

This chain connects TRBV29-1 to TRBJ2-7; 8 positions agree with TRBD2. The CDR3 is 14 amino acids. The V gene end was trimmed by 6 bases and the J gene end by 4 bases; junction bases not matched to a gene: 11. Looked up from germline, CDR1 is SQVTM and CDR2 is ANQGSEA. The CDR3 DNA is TGCAGCGTCCTCTTTAGCGGGAAAGTTTACGAGCAGTACTTC. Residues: CSVLFSGKVYEQYF.

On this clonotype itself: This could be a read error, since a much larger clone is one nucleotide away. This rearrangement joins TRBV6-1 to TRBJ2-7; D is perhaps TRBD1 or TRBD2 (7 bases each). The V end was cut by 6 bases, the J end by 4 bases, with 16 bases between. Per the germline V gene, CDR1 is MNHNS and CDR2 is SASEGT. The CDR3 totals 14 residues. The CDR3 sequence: CASRQTGRGYEQYF. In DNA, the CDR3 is TGTGCCAGCAGACAGACAGGGAGGGGATACGAGCAGTACTTC.